The subject of this entry is one T cell receptor beta chain. The data originate from a study of OX40 agonist ivuxolimab in advanced cancers. About the study: It was ivuxolimab, an agonistic anti-OX40 (CD134) antibody, that patients were treated with. The dose of intravenous ivuxolimab that patients received every 2 weeks ranged from 0.01 to 10 mg/kg.

V lost 4 bases to trimming and J lost 9 bases; unmatched junction nucleotides: 9. Germline-derived CDR1 and CDR2 are SGHNT and YYREEE (reference sequence). The CDR3 loop spans 15 amino acids. Measured with immunoSEQ multiplex PCR; TCRdb has only the in-frame clones, and not every one. The sample contains approximately 70,000 clones, 86% of which appear only once. The chain couples TRBV5-4 to TRBJ2-1; 11 bases align to TRBD1. This receptor was obtained from an adult with an advanced solid tumor such as melanoma, head and neck, liver or kidney cancer. The input for sequencing was CD4+ or CD8+ T cells sorted from blood, taken in a trial of the OX40 agonist ivuxolimab. CDR3 DNA: TGTGCCAGCAGCCGCGGACAGGGGGCCTCAGGTGAGCAGTTCTTC. It is translated as CASSRGQGASGEQFF.